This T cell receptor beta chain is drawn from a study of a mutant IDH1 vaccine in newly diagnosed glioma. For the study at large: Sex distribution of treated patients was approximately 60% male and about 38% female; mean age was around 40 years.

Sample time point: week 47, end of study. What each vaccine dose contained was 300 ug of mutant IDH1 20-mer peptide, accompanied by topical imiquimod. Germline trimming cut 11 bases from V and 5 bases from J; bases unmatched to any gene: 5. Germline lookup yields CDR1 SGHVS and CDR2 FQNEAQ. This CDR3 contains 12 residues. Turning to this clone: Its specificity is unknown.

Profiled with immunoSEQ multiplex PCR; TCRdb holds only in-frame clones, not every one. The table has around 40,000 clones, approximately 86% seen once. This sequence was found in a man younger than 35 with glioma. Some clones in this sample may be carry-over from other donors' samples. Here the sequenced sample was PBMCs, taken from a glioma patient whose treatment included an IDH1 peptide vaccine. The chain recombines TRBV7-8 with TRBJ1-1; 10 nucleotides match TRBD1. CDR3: CAGGDRGTEAFF. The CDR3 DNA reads TGTGCCGGGGGGGACAGGGGTACTGAAGCTTTCTTT.